Listed below are T cell receptor beta chains from one sample, sequenced in a study of OX40 agonist ivuxolimab in advanced cancers. Sequencing was performed with immunoSEQ multiplex PCR; in TCRdb, only in-frame clones are kept and a portion is missing. Among tens of thousands of clones listed, 89% were seen once. This specimen was CD4+ or CD8+ T cells sorted from blood, taken in a trial of the OX40 agonist ivuxolimab. The receptors originated from an adult with an advanced solid tumor such as melanoma, head and neck, liver or kidney cancer. Both conserved end residues are part of each CDR3. The D gene is left open where the match is weak. Not all rows give a size; the values are once, few, many and, for expanded clones, a class.

CDR3nt,CDR3aa,abundance,j_gene,v_gene,d_gene
TGTGCCAGCTCACCTACTAGCGGGGGGTCCACAGATACGCAGTATTTT,CASSPTSGGSTDTQYF,NA,TRBJ2-3,TRBV18,TRBD2
TGCGCCAGCAGCATTAGTCCAGGGCCTAACTATGGCTACACCTTC,CASSISPGPNYGYTF,NA,TRBJ1-2,TRBV5-1,NA
TGTGCCAGCGAGATTCGGACAGCCTTGAACACTGAAGCTTTCTTT,CASEIRTALNTEAFF,NA,TRBJ1-1,TRBV28,NA
TGTGCCAGCAGCTTAGCTGGGCACCAGACGGGCACTGAAGCTTTCTTT,CASSLAGHQTGTEAFF,NA,TRBJ1-1,TRBV7-2,NA
TGTGCCAGCAGTTTCGGGAGGGGCACAACTAATGAAAAACTGTTTTTT,CASSFGRGTTNEKLFF,NA,TRBJ1-4,TRBV28,NA
TGCGCCAGCAGCTTGGCGGTTGGGGACACCCATCCTACGAAGCAGTACTTC,CASSLAVGDTHPTKQYF,NA,TRBJ2-7,TRBV5-1,NA
TGTGCCACCAGGGGACAGAGCACTTACGAGCAGTACTTC,CATRGQSTYEQYF,once,TRBJ2-7,TRBV6-5,TRBD1
TGTGCCAGTAGCATCACCGGGGAGCTGTTTTTT,CASSITGELFF,NA,TRBJ2-2,TRBV19,NA
TGTGCCAGCAGCTTAGACGTCCTGACTTTC,CASSLDVLTF,NA,TRBJ2-6,TRBV7-8,NA
TGTGCCAGCAGCTTATCGGGACCTGGGAACACTGAAGCTTTCTTT,CASSLSGPGNTEAFF,few,TRBJ1-1,TRBV7-9,NA
TGTGCCTGGAGTCCGTCAGGGGATCAGCCCCAGCATTTT,CAWSPSGDQPQHF,once,TRBJ1-5,TRBV30,NA
TGTGCCAGCTCACCCTACAGGGCGCTGAAAAACATTCAGTACTTC,CASSPYRALKNIQYF,once,TRBJ2-4,TRBV18,NA
TGTGCCAGCTCGGGGCGGGCCCGGGACTCGTACACAGATACGCAGTATTTT,CASSGRARDSYTDTQYF,once,TRBJ2-3,TRBV7-9,NA
TGTGCCAGCAGCCCCCCTGACAGGGTCACCCGTTCGGGTACTGAAGCTTTCTTT,CASSPPDRVTRSGTEAFF,NA,TRBJ1-1,TRBV14,TRBD1
TGTGCCACCTCTCTGGGGAATAAGGGTCAGCCCCAGCATTTT,CATSLGNKGQPQHF,NA,TRBJ1-5,TRBV15,NA
TGTGCCAGCAGCGTAGTGGCAGGGCCCTACAATGAGCAGTTCTTC,CASSVVAGPYNEQFF,NA,TRBJ2-1,TRBV9,NA
TGTGCCAGCAGCCCCGGGACCGACAGGGACACTGAAGCTTTCTTT,CASSPGTDRDTEAFF,NA,TRBJ1-1,TRBV11-2,TRBD1
TGCGCCAGCAGCATAGGGACAGGGACCCTTTATGGCTACACCTTC,CASSIGTGTLYGYTF,NA,TRBJ1-2,TRBV5-1,TRBD1
TGTGCCAGTACTAGTCGCCGGGGACAGACGAACACCGGGGAGCTGTTTTTT,CASTSRRGQTNTGELFF,NA,TRBJ2-2,TRBV9,TRBD1
TGTGCCAGCAGCTTGACAGGGTGGGGTCTGTCTGAATCCATACATGAGCAGTTCTTC,CASSLTGWGLSESIHEQFF,NA,TRBJ2-1,TRBV5-6,NA
TGTGCCAGCAAGGCGGGACACCACACAGATACGCAGTATTTT,CASKAGHHTDTQYF,NA,TRBJ2-3,TRBV7-2,NA
TGTGCCTGGGGCACAGGGATAACTGAAGCTTTCTTT,CAWGTGITEAFF,NA,TRBJ1-1,TRBV30,NA
TGTGCCAGTAGTATCGGGCGGGGGGCCTACAATGAGCAGTTCTTC,CASSIGRGAYNEQFF,NA,TRBJ2-1,TRBV19,TRBD2
TGTGCCAGCAGTTCCCCGTCGAGGGAACAGGGGAGTGAAGCTTTCTTT,CASSSPSREQGSEAFF,NA,TRBJ1-1,TRBV28,TRBD1
TGTGCCAGCACCGAGACCTGGGCCGGCAATCAGCCCCAGCATTTT,CASTETWAGNQPQHF,NA,TRBJ1-5,TRBV28,NA
TGTGCCTGGAAGCGACAGGGGGCGGACAATCAGCCCCAGCATTTT,CAWKRQGADNQPQHF,NA,TRBJ1-5,TRBV30,TRBD1
TGTGCCAGCAGTGCCGTTGCGGTCCTCGGTGGAGGGGCCAACGTCCTGACTTTC,CASSAVAVLGGGANVLTF,NA,TRBJ2-6,TRBV27,NA
TGTGCCAGCTCACCACTGACAGGGAACACTGAAGCTTTCTTT,CASSPLTGNTEAFF,NA,TRBJ1-1,TRBV18,NA
TGTGCCAGCAGCTTGACGGGGGGGCTGGAGACCCAGTACTTC,CASSLTGGLETQYF,NA,TRBJ2-5,TRBV5-4,TRBD2
TGTGCCAGCAGAATCAGGGGCAACACTGAAGCTTTCTTT,CASRIRGNTEAFF,few,TRBJ1-1,TRBV6-5,NA
TGCGCCAGCAGCAAGGAGGGGGGACAGGGTAACTATGGCTACACCTTC,CASSKEGGQGNYGYTF,few,TRBJ1-2,TRBV5-1,TRBD1
TGTGCCAGCTCACCAGAAATCCCGGGGACCGGGGAGCTGTTTTTT,CASSPEIPGTGELFF,NA,TRBJ2-2,TRBV18,NA
TGTGCCAGCAGCTTCAGACAGGGTAATCAGCCCCAGCATTTT,CASSFRQGNQPQHF,NA,TRBJ1-5,TRBV7-2,TRBD1
TGTGCCAGCAGGGGACAGGCGAATTCACCCCTCCACTTT,CASRGQANSPLHF,NA,TRBJ1-6,TRBV6-6,TRBD1
TGTGCCAGCAGGGCCGGCCCCTCCTACGAGCAGTACTTC,CASRAGPSYEQYF,NA,TRBJ2-7,TRBV6-1,NA
TGTGCGGTTGGGGGACTTACCGAAGGAACTGAAGCTTTCTTT,CAVGGLTEGTEAFF,NA,TRBJ1-1,TRBV28,NA
TGTGCCAGCAGCTTAGCAGGGGCAAGTAATGAAAAACTGTTTTTT,CASSLAGASNEKLFF,NA,TRBJ1-4,TRBV7-8,NA
TGTGCCAGCAGTTTATTGGGCGTTGGTACGCAGTATTTT,CASSLLGVGTQYF,NA,TRBJ2-3,TRBV28,NA
TGCGCCAGCAGCTTGGTACAGGGGGGACGGAACGAGCAGTACTTC,CASSLVQGGRNEQYF,NA,TRBJ2-7,TRBV5-1,TRBD1
TGTGCCAGCAGTTTAGGAGGAGGGGGCGGCGACGAGCAGTACTTC,CASSLGGGGGDEQYF,NA,TRBJ2-7,TRBV28,NA
TGTGCCAGCAGTGGCGCAATGACAGTCTTCTCCTACAATGAGCAGTTCTTC,CASSGAMTVFSYNEQFF,NA,TRBJ2-1,TRBV7-2,NA
TGCAGCGTTGGCTCAGATAGCAATCAGCCCCAGCATTTT,CSVGSDSNQPQHF,few,TRBJ1-5,TRBV29-1,NA